The 13 T cell receptor beta chains below all came from one sample that was sequenced in a study of identifying expanded T cells in peripheral blood. Assay used: immunoSEQ multiplex PCR; TCRdb lists only in-frame clones, some missing. The table records tens of thousands of clones, 84% of them present only once. The sample taken for sequencing was blood. The source of these receptors is a person between 18 and 75 years old in good health.

A remark on this clone: Other DNA sequences in this specimen translate into the identical CDR3. The J gene is TRBJ2-7, the V gene TRBV11-1; no clear D. Trimming pared 2 bases from V and 3 bases from J, leaving 11 bases between. The CDR3 is 14 residues long. Per the germline V gene, CDR1 is SGHAT and CDR2 is FQDESV (reference sequence). Here the CDR3 reads CASSLRGNYYEQYF. CDR3 nucleotide sequence: TGTGCCAGCAGCTTACGAGGAAACTACTACGAGCAGTACTTC.

The chain uses TRBV5-4 and TRBJ2-6; D not certain. Germline values: CDR1 SGHNT, CDR2 YYREEE (reference sequence). Trimming pared 4 bases from V and 1 base from J, leaving 9 bases between. There are 15 residues in the CDR3. CDR3 sequence (DNA): TGTGCCAGCAGCCCGGGCAGTTCTGGGGCCAACGTCCTGACTTTC. Amino acids: CASSPGSSGANVLTF.

This clone came up once. The V and J genes are TRBV29-1 and TRBJ1-1; tentative D call: TRBD1 (5 bases). The V gene lost 5 bases and the J gene lost 1 base, with 11 bases spanning the gap. The V gene's germline CDR1 is SQVTM and CDR2 ANQGSEA. The CDR3 has 13 residues. The CDR3 DNA sequence: TGCAGCGTTAAGACGGGGGGGAACACTGAAGCTTTCTTT. As protein: CSVKTGGNTEAFF.

The chain recombines TRBV11-2 with TRBJ2-2; 9 nucleotides match TRBD1. The junction had 4 bases not matched to a gene; V was cut back by 3 bases and J by 5 bases. The CDR3 loop spans 15 amino acids. CDR1 SGHAT and CDR2 FQNNGV come from the germline V gene. The CDR3 region is CASSFGTGLTGELFF. The CDR3, as DNA: TGTGCCAGCAGCTTCGGGACAGGGTTGACCGGGGAGCTGTTTTTT.

The chain employs TRBV13 and TRBJ1-2; possible D gene TRBD1, 6 bases. Trimming removed 5 bases from V and 8 bases from J, with 18 bases in between. Germline-derived CDR1 and CDR2 are PRHDT and FYEKMQ (reference sequence). The CDR3 sequence is 14 residues long. CDR3 DNA sequence: TGTGCCAGCAGCCCCGGACAGCAGCTTACGGGCTACACCTTC. The encoded protein is CASSPGQQLTGYTF. The variable domain in full, with the rest retrieved from reference TRBV13 and TRBJ1-2, is AAGVIQSPRHLIKEKRETATLKCYPIPRHDTVYWYQQGPGQDPQFLISFYEKMQSDKGSIPDRFSAQQFSDYHSELNMSSLELGDSALYFCASSPGQQLTGYTFGSGTRLTVV.

This clone was detected only once. V and J are TRBV27 and TRBJ1-1; 7 bases agree with TRBD1. Germline CDR1 and CDR2: MNHEY and SMNVEV (reference sequence). J was trimmed by 2 bases and V by 6 bases; bases with no gene match: 6. The CDR3 covers 14 residues. The CDR3 DNA sequence: TGTGCCAGCAGGGCCGGGACAGCAAACACTGAAGCTTTCTTT. It is translated as CASRAGTANTEAFF.

This clone appeared a few times. V and J are TRBV7-9 and TRBJ2-7; D might be TRBD1 (5 bases). The length of the CDR3 is 14 residues. CDR1 and CDR2 from the germline V gene are SEHNR and FQNEAQ (reference sequence). Trimming cost V 5 bases and J 0 bases, with 11 bases left between them. CDR3 sequence: CASSDRVISYEQYF. The DNA for the CDR3 is TGTGCCAGCAGCGACAGAGTCATCTCCTACGAGCAGTACTTC.

The chain couples TRBV30 to TRBJ1-5; TRBD1 matches at 9 bases. The ends lost 2 bases at V and 1 base at J; junction bases unmatched: 3. CDR1 is GTSNPN, CDR2 SVGIG, per germline (reference sequence). The CDR3 is 15 residues long. The CDR3 coding sequence is TGTGCCTGGAGTAGACAGGGGGGAAGCAATCAGCCCCAGCATTTT. Its protein is CAWSRQGGSNQPQHF.

The chain employs TRBV4-3 and TRBJ2-1, with no clear D. V lost 4 bases and J 4 bases, leaving 11 bases between the germline ends. CDR3 length: 14 amino acids. CDR1 and CDR2 (germline): LGHNA, YSLEER. For the CDR3, the DNA is TGCGCCAGCAGCCTGATAGATAGGTACAATGAGCAGTTCTTC. Amino acids: CASSLIDRYNEQFF.

V usage is TRBV6-5 and J usage is TRBJ2-3, with TRBD2 matching over 12 bases. V was clipped by 4 bases and J by 4 bases; unmatched bases: 6. CDR1 is MNHEY, CDR2 SVGAGI, per germline. This CDR3 contains 16 residues. CDR3 nucleotide sequence: TGTGCCAGCAGTTTAACTCTAGCGGGAGGGGCAGATACGCAGTATTTT. Residues: CASSLTLAGGADTQYF.

The sample holds one count of this clone. CDR3 in amino acids: CASNTGANEKLFF. The CDR3 DNA sequence: TGTGCCAGCAACACAGGGGCTAATGAAAAACTGTTTTTT. V and J are TRBV28 and TRBJ1-4; 7 positions agree with TRBD1. The CDR3 is 13 amino acids. V lost 7 bases and J lost 3; bases outside the gene matches: 2. In germline, CDR1 is MDHEN, CDR2 SYDVKM.

The chain recombines TRBV28 with TRBJ2-5; 11 bases are a match to TRBD2. CDR1 is MDHEN, CDR2 SYDVKM, per germline. The CDR3 has 15 amino acids. V lost 8 bases and J lost 5; bases outside the gene matches: 10. The CDR3 nucleotides are TGTGCCAGCCTTAGCGGGAGGGTAGGTAGGGAGACCCAGTACTTC. Protein sequence: CASLSGRVGRETQYF.

This chain uses TRBV27 with TRBJ2-7, with 12 positions matching TRBD2. Germline loops: CDR1 MNHEY, CDR2 SMNVEV (reference sequence). V lost 4 bases to trimming and J lost 4 bases; unmatched junction nucleotides: 8. This CDR3 is built from 16 residues. In DNA, the CDR3 is TGTGCCAGCAGTTCGACGACTAGCGGGAGTCTTTACGAGCAGTACTTC. Residues: CASSSTTSGSLYEQYF.